A single sample gave rise to the 2 T cell receptor beta chains below, sequenced in a study of molecular identifiers for immune sequencing clone quantification. TCRdb called the PCR reads again in MiXCR, with one record for every CDR3 protein. The sample has over 550,000 distinct CDR3 sequences; about 25% are singletons. The sample taken for sequencing was naive CD8+ T cells from blood, with Jurkat cell RNA spiked in. Subset of the sample: FACS-sorted CD8+CD4-CCR7+CD45RA+ naive T cells. These receptors were obtained from a human donor in good health. Some libraries in this study had Jurkat cell RNA spiked in.

This clonotype turned up a few times. This chain uses TRBV14 with TRBJ2-1, with a possible D match to TRBD2 (6 bases). V dropped 4 bases and J dropped 4 bases, with 14 bases sitting between them. CDR1 and CDR2 (germline): SGHDN, FVKESK. This CDR3 spans 15 amino acids. CDR3 sequence (DNA): TGTGCCAGCAGCCCCCCCCCCGCGGGGTACAATGAGCAGTTCTTC. The encoded protein is CASSPPPAGYNEQFF.

This clonotype was found a few times. This CDR3 reads CASSWTASGGTDTQYF. The CDR3 nucleotides are TGTGCCAGTAGTTGGACGGCTAGCGGGGGCACAGATACGCAGTATTTT. The rearrangement links TRBV19 to TRBJ2-3; 9 nucleotides align to TRBD2. This CDR3 is 16 amino acids long. J gave up 1 base and V 5 bases, and 7 bases lay outside the gene matches. The V gene's germline CDR1 is LNHDA and CDR2 SQIVND (reference sequence).